This T cell receptor beta chain was identified during a study of shared clonotypes between healthy human individuals. Findings and limits, study-wide: On the whole, naive subsets had larger estimated richness than memory subsets had.

The germline CDR1 and CDR2 sequences are LNHDA and SQIVND (reference sequence). The CDR3 length is 12 residues. TCRdb's copy holds only in-frame clones and misses some; the assay was immunoSEQ multiplex PCR. The repertoire holds about 1.5 million clones, around 95% seen once, with about 1.2% in the top ten. This clone has only a few counts. What it binds is unknown. The TCR sequence derives from a young man in good health. The sample comprised naive CD4+ T cells sorted from blood. Subset in this sample: CD45RA+ positively selected. This chain links TRBV19 with TRBJ1-2, with 9 bases identical to TRBD1. CDR3 bases: TGTGCGACGCAGGACAGGGGCTATGGCTACACCTTC. Its protein is CATQDRGYGYTF.